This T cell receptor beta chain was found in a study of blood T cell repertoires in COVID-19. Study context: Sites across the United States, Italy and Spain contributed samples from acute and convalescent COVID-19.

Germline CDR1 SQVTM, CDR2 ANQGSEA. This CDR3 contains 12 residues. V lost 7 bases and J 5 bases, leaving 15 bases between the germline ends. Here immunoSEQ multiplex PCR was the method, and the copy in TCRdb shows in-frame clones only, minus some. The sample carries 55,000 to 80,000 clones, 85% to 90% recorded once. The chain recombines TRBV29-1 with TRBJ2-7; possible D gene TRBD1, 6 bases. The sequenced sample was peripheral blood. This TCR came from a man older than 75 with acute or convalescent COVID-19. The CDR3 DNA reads TGCAGCGGGAGGACAGCCCCCAACGAGCAGTACTTC. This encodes CSGRTAPNEQYF.